This T cell receptor beta chain was captured by sequencing in a study of shared clonotypes between healthy human individuals. Study findings and constraints: Several donors showed sharing of about 4.7% of naive CD4 clonotypes. As a rule, naive subsets had a larger estimated richness than memory subsets.

Adult donors, all healthy and HIV-negative, had no recent acute infections or vaccinations. The assay ran at deep level. Assay used: immunoSEQ multiplex PCR; TCRdb lists only in-frame clones, some missing. The sample has about a million clones; roughly 80% are singletons. On this clone: The antigen is not known. This CDR3 is also generated by other DNA sequences in the sample.

V lost 2 bases to trimming and J lost 7 bases, with 8 bases between them. CDR1 and CDR2 from the germline V gene are SEHNR and FQNEAQ (reference sequence). This CDR3 comprises 13 residues. The sample comprised memory CD4+ T cells sorted from blood. Sample subset: CD45RA-negative fraction. The chain couples TRBV7-9 to TRBJ2-2; maybe TRBD1 (5 bases). This receptor was obtained from a man between 18 and 29 years old in good health. Here the CDR3 reads CASSLQGSGELFF. The CDR3 region has the DNA TGTGCCAGCAGCTTACAGGGAAGCGGGGAGCTGTTTTTT.